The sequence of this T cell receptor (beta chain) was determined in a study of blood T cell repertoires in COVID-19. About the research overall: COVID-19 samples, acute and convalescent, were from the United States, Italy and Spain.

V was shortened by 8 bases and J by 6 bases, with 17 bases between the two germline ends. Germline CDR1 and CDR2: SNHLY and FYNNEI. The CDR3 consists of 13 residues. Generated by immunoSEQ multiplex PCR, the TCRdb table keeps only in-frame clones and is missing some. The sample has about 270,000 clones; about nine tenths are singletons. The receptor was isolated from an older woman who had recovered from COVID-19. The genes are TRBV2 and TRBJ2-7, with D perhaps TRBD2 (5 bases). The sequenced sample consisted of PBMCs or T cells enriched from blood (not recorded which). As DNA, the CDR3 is TGTGCCAGCTCCGAGTTAAACGGAGGCGAGCAGTACTTC. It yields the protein CASSELNGGEQYF.